This T cell receptor beta chain was observed in a study of blood T cell repertoires in COVID-19. Study summary: PBMCs, B-cell-depleted T cells, or T cells provided the cDNA or gDNA that made up the material.

Profiled with immunoSEQ multiplex PCR; TCRdb holds only in-frame clones, not every one. Found here are around 230,000 clones, roughly 89% of them singletons; the top ten hold more than 3.5%. Trimming removed 4 bases from V and 0 bases from J, with 11 bases in between. This CDR3 is 15 amino acids long. The germline gives CDR1 SGHRS, CDR2 YFSETQ. This TCR was sampled from a woman in her thirties or forties with acute COVID-19. This chain links TRBV5-1 with TRBJ2-1; tentatively, D is TRBD1 (6 bases). Sequenced input: PBMCs or T cells enriched from blood (not recorded which). CDR3 in amino acids: CASSPQGSSYNEQFF. The CDR3 DNA is TGCGCCAGCAGCCCACAGGGAAGCTCCTACAATGAGCAGTTCTTC.